This TCR beta chain came from a study of blood T cell repertoires in COVID-19. Overall study: Samples of COVID-19 (acute and convalescent) were obtained from the United States, Italy and Spain. PBMCs, B-cell-depleted T cells, or T cells provided the cDNA or gDNA that made up the material.

With V trimmed by 7 bases and J by 4 bases, 12 bases remained unmatched. The CDR3 length is 14 residues. The germline V gene encodes CDR1 SQVTM and CDR2 ANQGSEA. In the original workflow: Using reference gene primer amplification, nucleated cell counts were estimated. Here immunoSEQ multiplex PCR was the method, and the copy in TCRdb shows in-frame clones only, minus some. Clone size and the V and J calls come from that table; the DNA yielded D and trimming. This table holds roughly 100,000 clones, around 79% found once. The sequence came from a woman of 80 years or more with acute or convalescent COVID-19. The chain joins TRBV29-1 to TRBJ2-5; 7 bases map to TRBD1. Sequencing was carried out using peripheral blood. Here the CDR3 DNA reads TGCAGCGACCAAGGACAGGTGGCTGGAGAGACCCAGTACTTC. It is translated as CSDQGQVAGETQYF.